A single sample gave rise to the 30 T cell receptor beta chains below, sequenced in a study of radiotherapy plus CTLA-4 blockade in lung cancer. Clones were read by immunoSEQ multiplex PCR, and TCRdb kept only the in-frame ones, dropping some. The sample includes more than 90,000 clones, approximately 77% of them seen just once. Here the sequenced sample was peripheral blood, taken from a patient treated with radiotherapy plus ipilimumab. These receptors came from a human donor with non-small cell lung cancer that progressed on radiotherapy plus ipilimumab. Some clones in this sample may be carry-over from other donors' samples.

This clone was recorded once. The rearrangement links TRBV6-4 to TRBJ2-7, with D possibly matching TRBD1 (6 bases). Germline CDR1 is MRHNA and CDR2 is SNTAGT. The CDR3 is 14 residues long. With 6 bases removed from V and 1 base from J, the gap between germline ends came to 13 bases. CDR3 amino acids: CASRRTALSYEQYF. For the CDR3, the DNA is TGTGCCAGCAGAAGGACAGCCCTTTCCTACGAGCAGTACTTC.

J is TRBJ1-1 and V is TRBV4-3; perhaps TRBD1 as D (5 bases). The V and J ends lost 1 base and 8 bases respectively, with 20 bases between them. The length of the CDR3 is 16 residues. The germline V gene has CDR1 LGHNA and CDR2 YSLEER. CDR3 in DNA: TGCGCCAGCAGCCAAGTCATAGGGACCGAACTAGGGGAAGCTTTCTTT. Amino acids: CASSQVIGTELGEAFF.

The chain employs TRBV2 and TRBJ1-2; TRBD1 agrees at 8 bases. This CDR3 comprises 14 residues. Germline V gene lookup returns CDR1 SNHLY and CDR2 FYNNEI. The V gene end was trimmed by 6 bases and the J gene end by 6 bases; junction bases not matched to a gene: 9. The CDR3 DNA sequence: TGTGCCAGCAGGGTTGGACAGGGCGGCGATGGCTACACCTTC. Protein product: CASRVGQGGDGYTF. The entire variable domain, with the rest obtained from reference TRBV2 and TRBJ1-2, is as follows: EPEVTQTPSHQVTQMGQEVILRCVPISNHLYFYWYRQILGQKVEFLVSFYNNEISEKSEIFDDQFSVERPDGSNFTLKIRSTKLEDSAMYFCASRVGQGGDGYTFGSGTRLTVV.

The chain carries TRBV7-2 and TRBJ1-6; D gene ambiguous. Germline CDR1 and CDR2: SGHTA and FQGNSA. The CDR3 spans 17 residues. V dropped 5 bases and J dropped 2 bases, with 16 bases sitting between them. The CDR3 region is CASSPPRRGTYNSPLHF. DNA of the CDR3: TGTGCCAGCAGCCCCCCACGTCGTGGAACCTATAATTCACCCCTCCACTTT.

V gene TRBV19 combines with J gene TRBJ2-7; TRBD1 matches 8 bases. V was pared by 3 bases and J by 2 bases, with 6 bases of the junction left unmatched. CDR1 and CDR2 from the germline V gene are LNHDA and SQIVND (reference sequence). The CDR3 contains 15 residues. For the CDR3, the DNA is TGTGCCAGTAGTATTCTCCCGGGACAGGCCTACGAGCAGTACTTC. Protein product: CASSILPGQAYEQYF.

This clone was recorded only once. This chain links TRBV5-5 with TRBJ2-7, with D hard to call. There are 18 residues in the CDR3. V dropped 4 bases and J dropped 0 bases, with 23 bases sitting between them. Germline loops: CDR1 SGHKS, CDR2 YYEKEE (reference sequence). The CDR3: CASSLSVGLPFNSYEQYF. CDR3 bases: TGTGCCAGCAGCCTTTCGGTAGGGTTACCCTTTAACTCCTACGAGCAGTACTTC.

The V and J genes are TRBV10-3 and TRBJ1-1, with no clear D. This CDR3 spans 16 amino acids. The V end was cut by 10 bases, the J end by 1 base, with 22 bases between. The germline V gene has CDR1 ENHRY and CDR2 SYGVKD. CDR3 sequence: CATAGSESRSNTEAFF. DNA of the CDR3: TGTGCCACCGCCGGCAGCGAGAGCCGATCGAACACTGAAGCTTTCTTT.

J is TRBJ2-7 and V is TRBV5-4; 8 nucleotides agree with TRBD2. Germline V gene lookup returns CDR1 SGHNT and CDR2 YYREEE (reference sequence). With 4 bases clipped from V and 0 bases from J, the junction kept 6 bases outside the gene matches. This CDR3 is 15 amino acids long. The DNA of the CDR3 is TGTGCCAGCAGCCCCCGGGGGGGGAGCTCCTACGAGCAGTACTTC. Translated: CASSPRGGSSYEQYF.

This clone was detected only once. The CDR3, as DNA: TGTGCCAGCAGCAACCGGAAACAGAGCACAGATACGCAGTATTTT. It yields the protein CASSNRKQSTDTQYF. J is TRBJ2-3 and V is TRBV9; D unclear. The CDR3 loop spans 15 amino acids. Trimming stripped 4 bases from V and 0 bases from J, with 12 bases between. Germline lookup yields CDR1 SGDLS and CDR2 YYNGEE.

The chain is built from TRBV29-1 and TRBJ1-1, with 8 nucleotides matching TRBD1. The length of the CDR3 is 16 residues. Per the germline V gene, CDR1 is SQVTM and CDR2 is ANQGSEA. Losses at the gene ends were 7 bases for V and 0 bases for J; bases not matched to a gene: 13. CDR3 region: CSANLIYRGMNTEAFF. The CDR3 DNA is TGCAGCGCTAATCTTATATACAGGGGGATGAACACTGAAGCTTTCTTT.

The V and J genes are TRBV19 and TRBJ1-5, with D perhaps TRBD1 (6 bases). Trimming left V 2 bases short and J 5 bases short, with 13 bases between. This CDR3 has 15 residues. Looked up from germline, CDR1 is LNHDA and CDR2 is SQIVND (reference sequence). Written as DNA, the CDR3 is TGTGCCAGTAGTATATATGGGGGGGCTTATCAGCCCCAGCATTTT. It codes for CASSIYGGAYQPQHF.

The rearrangement joins TRBV5-1 to TRBJ1-1; maybe TRBD1 (6 bases). Germline CDR1 reads SGHRS; CDR2 reads YFSETQ. The V gene lost 6 bases and the J gene lost 4 bases, with 16 bases spanning the gap. This CDR3 spans 14 amino acids. CDR3 nucleotides: TGCGCCAGCAAAATTTCACAGGGAAGCACTGAAGCTTTCTTT. It yields the protein CASKISQGSTEAFF. Full variable domain (rest looked up from reference TRBV5-1 and TRBJ1-1): KAGVTQTPRYLIKTRGQQVTLSCSPISGHRSVSWYQQTPGQGLQFLFEYFSETQRNKGNFPGRFSGRQFSNSRSEMNVSTLELGDSALYLCASKISQGSTEAFFGQGTRLTVV.

In its sample, this clone was seen once. The V call is TRBV9, the J call TRBJ2-7, with D perhaps matching TRBD1 (8 bases). V lost 4 bases, J lost 2 bases, and 16 bases lay in between. The CDR3 covers 15 residues. In germline, CDR1 is SGDLS, CDR2 YYNGEE. The chain's CDR3 is CASSPQGGATYEQYF. The DNA of the CDR3 is TGTGCCAGCAGCCCACAGGGGGGGGCGACCTACGAGCAGTACTTC.

The CDR3 coding sequence is TGCGCCAGCAGCTTGGTGGCCGGGGGGGCTTACAATGAGCAGTTCTTC. Its translation is CASSLVAGGAYNEQFF. The chain carries TRBV5-1 and TRBJ2-1; 8 positions match TRBD2. CDR3 length: 16 residues. V trimming: 0 bases; J trimming: 4 bases; junction bases outside the gene matches: 6. The V gene's germline CDR1 is SGHRS and CDR2 YFSETQ. The entire variable domain, with the rest obtained from reference TRBV5-1 and TRBJ2-1, is as follows: KAGVTQTPRYLIKTRGQQVTLSCSPISGHRSVSWYQQTPGQGLQFLFEYFSETQRNKGNFPGRFSGRQFSNSRSEMNVSTLELGDSALYLCASSLVAGGAYNEQFFGPGTRLTVL.

V usage is TRBV7-9 and J usage is TRBJ2-6, with TRBD1 as a possible D gene (5 bases). V lost 2 bases and J 3 bases, leaving 11 bases between the germline ends. The CDR3 has 16 amino acids. From germline, CDR1 is SEHNR and CDR2 FQNEAQ (reference sequence). The CDR3 is CASSLSGLYGANVLTF. The CDR3 DNA is TGTGCCAGCAGCTTATCAGGGCTGTATGGGGCCAACGTCCTGACTTTC.

The chain carries TRBV27 and TRBJ2-7; 7 positions agree with TRBD2. The J segment lost 3 bases and the V segment lost 8 bases, leaving 10 bases of the junction unmatched. Germline V CDR1 and CDR2: MNHEY, SMNVEV (reference sequence). The CDR3 loop spans 14 amino acids. The CDR3 nucleotides read TGTGCCAGCTGTGGGGGGGTCAACCACTACGAGCAGTACTTC. Translating it yields CASCGGVNHYEQYF.

The chain uses TRBV30 and TRBJ1-1; no reliable D call. V was clipped by 2 bases and J by 1 base, with 14 bases between them. Germline CDR1 is GTSNPN and CDR2 is SVGIG (reference sequence). There are 15 residues in the CDR3. The CDR3, as DNA: TGTGCCTGGAGTATATTGGGGAGGAGGAACACTGAAGCTTTCTTT. Its translation is CAWSILGRRNTEAFF.

The V gene is TRBV7-2, the J gene TRBJ1-2; D is uncertain. Germline V gives CDR1 SGHTA, CDR2 FQGNSA. Trimming removed 2 bases from V and 3 bases from J, with 7 bases in between. The CDR3 is 13 amino acids. CDR3 nucleotides: TGTGCCAGCAGCTTACGTGGTTACTATGGCTACACCTTC. Translation: CASSLRGYYGYTF.

CDR3 region: CASSQPDRGYTEAFF. Here the CDR3 DNA reads TGCGCCAGCAGCCAACCGGACAGGGGATACACTGAAGCTTTCTTT. The chain uses TRBV4-3 and TRBJ1-1, with 9 positions matching TRBD1. V dropped 2 bases and J dropped 3; count of bases not matched to a gene: 4. The V gene's germline CDR1 is LGHNA and CDR2 YSLEER. The CDR3 contains 15 residues.

The gene calls are TRBV2 and TRBJ2-5; 11 bases are shared with TRBD2. This CDR3 is 16 amino acids long. In germline, CDR1 is SNHLY, CDR2 FYNNEI. V dropped 11 bases and J dropped 5; count of bases not matched to a gene: 16. CDR3 sequence reads: CASLRGSSGGAETQYF. CDR3 nucleotides: TGTGCCTCCCTACGGGGGAGTAGCGGGGGGGCGGAGACCCAGTACTTC.

The chain links TRBV7-2 to TRBJ2-3; D might be TRBD2 (6 bases). This CDR3 is built from 15 residues. The germline V and J ends were trimmed by 2 bases and 0 bases, with 9 bases remaining between them. Germline V CDR1 and CDR2: SGHTA, FQGNSA. CDR3: CASSLTGVSTDTQYF. The CDR3 coding sequence is TGTGCCAGCAGCTTAACGGGAGTAAGCACAGATACGCAGTATTTT.

The genes are TRBV9 and TRBJ1-4; D is ambiguous. Germline-derived CDR1 and CDR2 are SGDLS and YYNGEE. V was clipped by 0 bases and J by 3 bases, with 12 bases between them. This CDR3 is built from 16 residues. Here the CDR3 reads CASSVASGRANEKLFF. The CDR3, as DNA: TGTGCCAGCAGCGTAGCCTCCGGACGGGCTAATGAAAAACTGTTTTTT. The full variable domain, rest sourced from reference TRBV9 and TRBJ1-4, is DSGVTQTPKHLITATGQRVTLRCSPRSGDLSVYWYQQSLDQGLQFLIQYYNGEERAKGNILERFSAQQFPDLHSELNLSSLELGDSALYFCASSVASGRANEKLFFGSGTQLSVL.

This chain uses TRBV5-7 with TRBJ2-5, with D possibly being TRBD1 (6 bases). TRBV5-7 is classed as an ORF, of uncertain function. The CDR3 is made up of 14 amino acids. The ends were cut back, 3 bases at V and 5 bases at J, with 14 bases in the middle. The CDR3 loop reads CASSYLRGRETQYF. The CDR3 DNA is TGTGCCAGCAGCTATCTCAGGGGACGGGAGACCCAGTACTTC.

This clone was detected a few times. The CDR3 DNA is TGTGCCAGTAGTACTCCCGGGTACGAGCAGTACTTC. Its translation: CASSTPGYEQYF. The V and J genes are TRBV19 and TRBJ2-7; no clear D. The V gene lost 4 bases and the J gene lost 4 bases, with 8 bases spanning the gap. Germline V lookup: CDR1 LNHDA, CDR2 SQIVND (reference sequence). This CDR3 contains 12 residues.

This chain links TRBV7-9 with TRBJ2-3; 8 nucleotides line up with TRBD2. This CDR3 comprises 16 residues. Germline V lookup: CDR1 SEHNR, CDR2 FQNEAQ (reference sequence). V lost 5 bases and J lost 1; bases outside the gene matches: 8. CDR3 sequence reads: CASSHPNSGGTDTQYF. Written as DNA, the CDR3 is TGTGCCAGCAGCCACCCGAATAGCGGGGGCACAGATACGCAGTATTTT.

V gene TRBV5-1 combines with J gene TRBJ1-1, with D possibly matching TRBD1 (6 bases). The CDR3 loop spans 15 amino acids. Trimming pared 3 bases from V and 1 base from J, leaving 13 bases between. CDR1 and CDR2 from the germline V gene are SGHRS and YFSETQ. DNA of the CDR3: TGCGCCAGCAGCTCGACGGGGGCTAGGAACACTGAAGCTTTCTTT. Its translation is CASSSTGARNTEAFF.

The chain recombines TRBV15 with TRBJ1-1; D is ambiguous. V shed 1 base and J shed 1 base, with 7 bases lying between them. The CDR3 consists of 14 residues. The V gene's germline CDR1 is LNHNV and CDR2 YYDKDF (reference sequence). CDR3 sequence reads: CATSRVGGNTEAFF. CDR3 DNA: TGTGCCACCAGCAGAGTGGGAGGGAACACTGAAGCTTTCTTT. Filled out from reference TRBV15 and TRBJ1-1, the complete variable domain reads DAMVIQNPRYQVTQFGKPVTLSCSQTLNHNVMYWYQQKSSQAPKLLFHYYDKDFNNEADTPDNFQSRRPNTSFCFLDIRSPGLGDTAMYLCATSRVGGNTEAFFGQGTRLTVV.

The J gene is TRBJ2-7, the V gene TRBV15; a weak D match, TRBD2 (5 bases). Trimming shortened V by 6 bases and J by 6 bases, and 12 bases separated the two germline ends. CDR1 is LNHNV and CDR2 is YYDKDF in the germline V gene (reference sequence). The CDR3 runs 12 residues. The CDR3 reads CATSDRGSEQYF. CDR3 DNA sequence: TGTGCCACCAGTGATCGGGGATCCGAGCAGTACTTC. Complete variable domain (other parts from reference TRBV15 and TRBJ2-7): DAMVIQNPRYQVTQFGKPVTLSCSQTLNHNVMYWYQQKSSQAPKLLFHYYDKDFNNEADTPDNFQSRRPNTSFCFLDIRSPGLGDTAMYLCATSDRGSEQYFGPGTRLTVT.

This clone has just one count. The chain has TRBV7-3 and TRBJ2-5; a possible D gene is TRBD1 (6 bases). The CDR3 is 13 residues long. Germline V gene data show CDR1 as SGHTA and CDR2 as FQGTGA. Between the trimmed V and J ends, which lost 1 base and 5 bases, there was a span of 8 bases. CDR3 DNA: TGTGCCAGCAGCTTAAGAAGGGGGGAGACCCAGTACTTC. Protein sequence: CASSLRRGETQYF. The full variable domain, its missing parts supplied by reference TRBV7-3 and TRBJ2-5, is GAGVSQTPSNKVTEKGKYVELRCDPISGHTALYWYRQSLGQGPEFLIYFQGTGAADDSGLPNDRFFAVRPEGSVSTLKIQRTERGDSAVYLCASSLRRGETQYFGPGTRLLVL.

The chain has TRBV7-2 and TRBJ2-7; TRBD1 aligns across 7 bases. The V segment lost 1 base and the J segment 4 bases; nucleotides outside the gene matches: 4. This CDR3 is built from 14 residues. The germline CDR1 and CDR2 sequences are SGHTA and FQGNSA. The CDR3 nucleotides read TGTGCCAGCAGCTTAGTTACAGGGGAATACGAGCAGTACTTC. Translated: CASSLVTGEYEQYF. The full variable domain, rest sourced from reference TRBV7-2 and TRBJ2-7, is GAGVSQSPSNKVTEKGKDVELRCDPISGHTALYWYRQSLGQGLEFLIYFQGNSAPDKSGLPSDRFSAERTGGSVSTLTIQRTQQEDSAVYLCASSLVTGEYEQYFGPGTRLTVT.